This T cell receptor beta chain came from a study of T cell clonality in common variable immunodeficiency. Whole-study findings and limits: CVID subjects showed higher TCRbeta clonality than healthy controls. The cause of increased CVID clonality remains unclear without subpopulation sequencing. CVID patient heterogeneity limited repertoire-clinical complication correlations.

Produced via immunoSEQ multiplex PCR; TCRdb's table is partial and in-frame only. The repertoire consists of tens of thousands of clones, none detected only once. This clone was seen many times. Antigen: not known. The read halts 3 residues ahead of the CDR3 end, with the missing end drawn from the germline J gene. Both groups were predominantly of Caucasian heritage. The CDR3 extends over 12 amino acids. Germline lookup yields CDR1 SNHLY and CDR2 FYNNEI. Trimming shortened V by 7 bases and J by 5 bases, and 11 bases separated the two germline ends. The sample comprised peripheral blood mononuclear cells. The gene calls are TRBV2 and TRBJ2-5, with D tentatively TRBD1 (6 bases). The receptor comes from a person aged 18 to 75 in good health. CDR3 sequence reads: CASKERGETQYF. The CDR3 bases that were read are TGTGCCAGCAAGGAGAGGGGGGAGACC.